This TCR beta chain was retrieved from a study of blood T cell repertoires in COVID-19. Study information: Specimens from acute and convalescent COVID-19 originated in the United States, Italy and Spain.

Original data processing: Amplification from reference gene primers served as the basis for estimated nucleated cell counts. The data were produced by immunoSEQ multiplex PCR, yet TCRdb's version contains in-frame clones alone and is incomplete. The V and J calls and the clone size are those of that table, but D and trimming were determined from the DNA. The sample carries about 88,000 clones, about 83% recorded once. The table lists this clone with a count of one. Sequencing was performed on peripheral blood. The clonotype was recovered from a woman aged 70-85 years with acute or convalescent COVID-19.

The CDR3 loop reads CASSSSVDQPQHF. The DNA for the CDR3 is TGTGCCAGCAGTTCCTCGGTCGATCAGCCCCAGCATTTT. The genes are TRBV27 and TRBJ1-5, with unresolved D. Germline-derived CDR1 and CDR2 are MNHEY and SMNVEV (reference sequence). The CDR3 totals 13 residues. V lost 4 bases and J 5 bases, leaving 9 bases between the germline ends.